This TCR beta chain is drawn from a study of T cells expressing NK-cell markers. Study background: Obtained from sorted CD3+CD56+NKG2C+, CD3+CD56+NKG2C- and CD3+CD56-NKG2C+ T cells were the TCR beta repertoires. General study findings and limits: Similarly, these clonotypes led the CD3+CD56-NKG2C+ fraction as well in several donors.

The cDNA for TCR beta came from 5'RACE template switching with UMIs. From its re-call of the 5' RACE reads, TCRdb lists each CDR3 protein once, without DNA. The table lists 130,000 to 150,000 distinct CDR3 sequences. Remarks on this clonotype: Its target is not known.

The CDR3 extends over 12 amino acids. CDR1 is MGHDK, CDR2 SYGVNS, per germline. This sequence was found in a man younger than 30 in good health. This chain connects TRBV25-1 to TRBJ2-1. Sample: blood T cells: a sorted CD56 or NKG2C T cell subset, CD4+ or CD8+ T cells, or bulk PBMC T cells (not recorded which). The CDR3 loop is CASSTKLNEQFF.